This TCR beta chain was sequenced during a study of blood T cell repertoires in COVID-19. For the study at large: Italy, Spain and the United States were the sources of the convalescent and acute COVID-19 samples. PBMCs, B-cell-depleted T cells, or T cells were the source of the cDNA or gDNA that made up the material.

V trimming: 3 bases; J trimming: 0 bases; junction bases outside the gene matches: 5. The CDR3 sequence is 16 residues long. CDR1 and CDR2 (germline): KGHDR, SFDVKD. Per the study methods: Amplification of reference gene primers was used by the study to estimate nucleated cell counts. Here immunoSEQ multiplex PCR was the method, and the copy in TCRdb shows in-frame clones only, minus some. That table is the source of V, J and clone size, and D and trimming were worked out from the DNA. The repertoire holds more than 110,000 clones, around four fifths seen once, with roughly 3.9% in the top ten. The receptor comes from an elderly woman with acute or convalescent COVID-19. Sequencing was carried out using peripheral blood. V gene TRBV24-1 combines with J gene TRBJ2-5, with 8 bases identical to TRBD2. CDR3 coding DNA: TGTGCCACCAGTGATCTAAAACTAGCGGACCAAGAGACCCAGTACTTC. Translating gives CATSDLKLADQETQYF.